Below, one TCR beta chain is given with its context. CDR3 length: 12 residues. Germline values: CDR1 SEHNR, CDR2 FQNEAQ (reference sequence). With 8 bases clipped from V and 5 bases from J, the junction kept 2 bases outside the gene matches. This entry comes from a study of blood T cell repertoires in COVID-19. As for the study in general: From T cells, B-cell-depleted T cells, or PBMCs came the material, which was cDNA or gDNA.

TCRdb keeps only in-frame clones here, not all; method: immunoSEQ multiplex PCR. Among nearly 300,000 clones, approximately 89% were seen once, and the ten largest hold 6.9%. The chain has TRBV7-9 and TRBJ2-3, with 9 bases identical to TRBD2. Sequencing was carried out using peripheral blood. The source of this sequence is a woman aged 25 to 39 who had recovered from COVID-19. In nucleotides, the CDR3 is TGTGCCAGCGGTAGCGGGGGAGATACGCAGTATTTT. It is translated as CASGSGGDTQYF.